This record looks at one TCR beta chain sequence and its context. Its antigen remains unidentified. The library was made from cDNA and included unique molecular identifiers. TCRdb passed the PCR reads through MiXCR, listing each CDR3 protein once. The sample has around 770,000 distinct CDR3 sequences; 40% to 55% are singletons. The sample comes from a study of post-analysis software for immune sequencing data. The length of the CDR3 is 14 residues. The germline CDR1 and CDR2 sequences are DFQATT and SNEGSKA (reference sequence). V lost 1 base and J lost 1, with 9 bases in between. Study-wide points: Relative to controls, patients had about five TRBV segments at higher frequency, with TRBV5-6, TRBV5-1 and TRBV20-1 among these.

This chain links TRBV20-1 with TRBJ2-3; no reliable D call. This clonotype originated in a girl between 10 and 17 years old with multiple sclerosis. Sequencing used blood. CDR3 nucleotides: TGCAGTGCTAGAGGTAGACAACGCACAGATACGCAGTATTTT. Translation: CSARGRQRTDTQYF.